These T cell receptor beta chains were read from a single sample in a study of shared clonotypes between healthy human individuals. Sequencing was performed with immunoSEQ multiplex PCR; in TCRdb, only in-frame clones are kept and a portion is missing. The sample lists under 2,000,000 clones, approximately 94% occurring once. The sample taken for sequencing was naive CD8+ T cells sorted from blood. The receptors here all came from a man between 18 and 35 years old in good health. The CDR3 runs from the conserved cysteine through the conserved F or W. Each record gives: J gene, clone size, D gene, V gene, CDR3 DNA, CDR3 protein. The D gene is left open where the match is weak. Expanded clones get a size class; other rows say once, few or many, or leave the size out.

TRBJ1-1,.,TRBD1,TRBV13,TGTGCCAGCAGCTTGTGGGACAGGGCTTTGAACACTGAAGCTTTCTTT,CASSLWDRALNTEAFF
TRBJ2-1,.,.,TRBV20-1,TGCAGTGGCGGGCCCAATGAGCAGTTCTTC,CSGGPNEQFF
TRBJ1-6,.,.,TRBV2,TGTGCCAGCTTAGAGGTCTATAATTCACCCCTCCACTTT,CASLEVYNSPLHF
TRBJ1-2,.,.,TRBV30,TGTGCCTGGAGTAGCTTCCACTTC,CAWSSFHF
TRBJ2-7,few,.,TRBV5-8,TGTGCCAGCAGCCTACCCTACGAGCAGTACTTC,CASSLPYEQYF
TRBJ2-7,.,.,TRBV7-2,TGTGCCAGCAGCTTAGCAGGGGGACCCTCCTACGAGCAGTACTTC,CASSLAGGPSYEQYF
TRBJ2-1,.,TRBD2,TRBV9,TGTGCCAGCAGCGGCGGGAGTGGCAATGAGCAGTTCTTC,CASSGGSGNEQFF
TRBJ2-1,.,TRBD2,TRBV7-6,TGTGCCAGCAGCCGATTTAGCGGGGGGGCCTACAATGAGCAGTTCTTC,CASSRFSGGAYNEQFF
TRBJ2-7,once,.,TRBV7-9,TGTGCCAGCAGCGGGCCCGTCTCCTACGAGCAGTACTTC,CASSGPVSYEQYF
TRBJ1-5,.,TRBD1,TRBV6-6,TGTGCCACCCTGACAGGGGGGAATCAGCCCCAGCATTTT,CATLTGGNQPQHF
TRBJ2-5,.,TRBD1,TRBV28,TGTGCCAGCAGTTTACGTAGAGGGACAGGGGAAGAGACCCAGTACTTC,CASSLRRGTGEETQYF
TRBJ1-1,.,.,TRBV10-2,TGCGCCAGCAGTGCCCCGAACACTGAAGCTTTCTTT,CASSAPNTEAFF
TRBJ2-3,.,.,TRBV13,TGTGCCAGCAGCTCGGGGGAGGTTGCGCAGTATTTT,CASSSGEVAQYF
TRBJ1-1,.,.,TRBV7-9,TGTGCCAGCAGCATGGAAGGGAGCACTGAAGCTTTCTTT,CASSMEGSTEAFF
TRBJ2-1,.,.,TRBV29-1,TGCAGCGTTGCCCCGACTTTCTACAATGAGCAGTTCTTC,CSVAPTFYNEQFF
TRBJ2-7,.,.,TRBV5-1,TGCGCCAGCAGCTTGACCGAGGCCTACGAGCAGTACTTC,CASSLTEAYEQYF
TRBJ2-7,.,TRBD1,TRBV2,TGTGCCAGCAGTGAGGGACAGGCGCTTGAGCAGTACTTC,CASSEGQALEQYF
TRBJ1-2,.,.,TRBV5-5,TGTGCCAGCAGCCCCCGACCAGAATCTAACTATGGCTACACCTTC,CASSPRPESNYGYTF
TRBJ2-7,.,.,TRBV7-7,TGTGCTAGCAGCTCCGGACCCTCCTACGAGCAGTACTTC,CASSSGPSYEQYF
TRBJ2-1,.,.,TRBV5-1,TGCGCCAGCAGCAATACCGGGACCCGCGGCGATGAGCAGTTCTTC,CASSNTGTRGDEQFF
TRBJ2-1,.,.,TRBV29-1,TGCAGCGTTGAGGGGGCCGGGGTCGGCAATGAGCAGTTCTTC,CSVEGAGVGNEQFF
TRBJ2-7,.,.,TRBV7-9,TGTGCCAGCAGCTTAGTTCCTTACGAGCAGTACTTC,CASSLVPYEQYF
TRBJ2-7,.,TRBD1,TRBV9,TGTGCCAGCAGCACCTCGACAGGGGGGATGAACGAGCAGTACTTC,CASSTSTGGMNEQYF